Reported below is one T cell receptor beta chain. The sample comes from a study of T-cell memory formation after mild COVID-19. Germline assignment: CDR1 SGHTA and CDR2 FQGNSA. The CDR3 length is 16 residues. The V gene lost 1 base and the J gene lost 0 bases, with 10 bases spanning the gap. Constant-segment-primed 5'RACE gave TCR alpha and TCR beta cDNA libraries with sample barcodes and UMIs. TCRdb called the 5' RACE reads again in MiXCR, with one record for every CDR3 protein. Of some 300,000 distinct CDR3 sequences in the sample, 20% to 25% were seen once. The clonotype was recovered from a man between 18 and 29 years old who had mild COVID-19 (a few samples of this study predate the infection). Cell type and time point are not known. The sample consisted of PBMCs or a T cell subset sorted from them (not recorded which). V usage is TRBV7-2 and J usage is TRBJ2-1; D may be TRBD2 (6 bases). CDR3 sequence reads: CASSLVLGGSYNEQFF. CDR3 DNA: TGTGCCAGCAGCTTAGTGTTGGGAGGCTCCTACAATGAGCAGTTCTTC.